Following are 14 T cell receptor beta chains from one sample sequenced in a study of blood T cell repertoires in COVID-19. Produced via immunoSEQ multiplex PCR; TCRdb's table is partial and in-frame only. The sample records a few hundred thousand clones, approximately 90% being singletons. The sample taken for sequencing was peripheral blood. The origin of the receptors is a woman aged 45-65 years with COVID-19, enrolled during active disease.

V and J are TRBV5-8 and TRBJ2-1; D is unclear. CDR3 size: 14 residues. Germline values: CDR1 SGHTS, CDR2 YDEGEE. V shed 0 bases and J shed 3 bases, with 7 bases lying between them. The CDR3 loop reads CASSLGVLYNEQFF. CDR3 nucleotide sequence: TGTGCCAGCAGCTTGGGAGTTCTCTACAATGAGCAGTTCTTC. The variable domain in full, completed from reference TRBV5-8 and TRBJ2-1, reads EAGVTQSPTHLIKTRGQQATLRCSPISGHTSVYWYQQALGLGLQFLLWYDEGEERNRGNFPPRFSGRQFPNYSSELNVNALELEDSALYLCASSLGVLYNEQFFGPGTRLTVL.

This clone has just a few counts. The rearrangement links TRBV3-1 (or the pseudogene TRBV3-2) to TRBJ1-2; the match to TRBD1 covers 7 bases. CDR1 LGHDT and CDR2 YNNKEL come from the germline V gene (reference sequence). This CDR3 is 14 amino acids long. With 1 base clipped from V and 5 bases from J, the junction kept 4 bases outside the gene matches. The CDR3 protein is CASSQATGNYGYTF. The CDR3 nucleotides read TGTGCCAGCAGCCAAGCGACAGGGAATTATGGCTACACCTTC.

CDR3: CATGASGPTDTQYF. CDR3 in DNA: TGTGCCACCGGAGCTAGCGGGCCCACAGATACGCAGTATTTT. The chain couples TRBV24-1 to TRBJ2-3; 8 bases are shared with TRBD2. Germline-derived CDR1 and CDR2 are KGHDR and SFDVKD. Trimming took 9 bases from V and 2 from J; bases not matched to a gene: 6. CDR3 length: 14 residues.

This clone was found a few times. The CDR3 region has the DNA TGTGCCAGCAGCAAATCGAACAGCCGACGAACTGAAGCTTTCTTT. It yields the protein CASSKSNSRRTEAFF. The chain joins TRBV21-1 to TRBJ1-1; whether TRBD1, the table's D call, matches the DNA was not checked. TRBV21-1 is designated a pseudogene. The CDR3 extends over 15 amino acids.

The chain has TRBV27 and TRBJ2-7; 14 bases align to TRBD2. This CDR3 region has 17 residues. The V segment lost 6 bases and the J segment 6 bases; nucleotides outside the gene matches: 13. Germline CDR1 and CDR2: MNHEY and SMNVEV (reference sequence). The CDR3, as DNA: TGTGCCAGCAGCGCCGGGACTAGCGGGGGTAGCCTGCCCGAGCAGTACTTC. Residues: CASSAGTSGGSLPEQYF.

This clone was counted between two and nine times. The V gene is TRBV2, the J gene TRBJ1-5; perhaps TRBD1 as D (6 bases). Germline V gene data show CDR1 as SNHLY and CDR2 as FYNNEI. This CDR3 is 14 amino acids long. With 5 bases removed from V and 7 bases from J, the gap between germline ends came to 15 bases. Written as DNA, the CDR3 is TGTGCCAGCAGTCCAACAGGGACGGGGCAGCCCCAGCATTTT. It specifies CASSPTGTGQPQHF.

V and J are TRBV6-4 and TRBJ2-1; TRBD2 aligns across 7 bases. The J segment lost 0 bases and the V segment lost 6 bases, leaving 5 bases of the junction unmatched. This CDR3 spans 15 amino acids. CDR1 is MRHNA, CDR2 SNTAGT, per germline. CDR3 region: CASRLAAYSYNEQFF. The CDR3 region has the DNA TGTGCCAGCAGGCTAGCGGCGTACTCCTACAATGAGCAGTTCTTC.

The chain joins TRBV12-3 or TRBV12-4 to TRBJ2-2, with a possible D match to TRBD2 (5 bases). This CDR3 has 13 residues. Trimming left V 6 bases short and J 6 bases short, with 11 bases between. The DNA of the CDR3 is TGTGCCAGCAGCACTAGGGCGGCCGGGGAGCTGTTTTTT. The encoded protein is CASSTRAAGELFF.

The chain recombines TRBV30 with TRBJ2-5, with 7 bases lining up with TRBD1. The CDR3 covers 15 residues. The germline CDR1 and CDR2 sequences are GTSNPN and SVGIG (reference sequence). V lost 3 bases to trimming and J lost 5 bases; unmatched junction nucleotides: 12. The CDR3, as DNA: TGTGCCTGGAGGCCCGCCGGGACAGTCGCCGAGACCCAGTACTTC. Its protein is CAWRPAGTVAETQYF.

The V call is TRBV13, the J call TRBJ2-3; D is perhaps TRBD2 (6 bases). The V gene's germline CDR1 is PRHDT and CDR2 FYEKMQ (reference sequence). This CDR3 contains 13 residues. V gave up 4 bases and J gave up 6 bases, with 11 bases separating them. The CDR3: CASSSLLADTQYF. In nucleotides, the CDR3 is TGTGCCAGCAGCTCCCTCCTAGCGGATACGCAGTATTTT.

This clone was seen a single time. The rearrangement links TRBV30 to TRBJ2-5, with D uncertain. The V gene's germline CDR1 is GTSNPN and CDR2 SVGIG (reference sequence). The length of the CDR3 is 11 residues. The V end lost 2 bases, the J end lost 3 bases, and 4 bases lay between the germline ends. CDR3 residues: CAWSPEETQYF. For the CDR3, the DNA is TGTGCCTGGAGTCCTGAAGAGACCCAGTACTTC.

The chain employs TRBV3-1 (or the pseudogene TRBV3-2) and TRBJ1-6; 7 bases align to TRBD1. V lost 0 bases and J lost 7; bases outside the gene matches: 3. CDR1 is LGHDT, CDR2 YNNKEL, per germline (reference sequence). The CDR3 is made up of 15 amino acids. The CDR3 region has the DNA TGTGCCAGCAGCCAAGAAAAGGGGGCGAATTCACCCCTCCACTTT. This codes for CASSQEKGANSPLHF.

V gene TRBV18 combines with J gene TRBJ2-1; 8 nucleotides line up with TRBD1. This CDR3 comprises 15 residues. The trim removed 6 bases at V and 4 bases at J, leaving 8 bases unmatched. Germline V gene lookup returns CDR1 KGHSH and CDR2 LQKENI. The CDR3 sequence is CASSPSGTGYNEQFF. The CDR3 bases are TGTGCCAGCTCGCCCTCCGGGACAGGATACAATGAGCAGTTCTTC. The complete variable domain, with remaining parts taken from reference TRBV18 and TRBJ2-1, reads NAGVMQNPRHLVRRRGQEARLRCSPMKGHSHVYWYRQLPEEGLKFMVYLQKENIIDESGMPKERFSAEFPKEGPSILRIQQVVRGDSAAYFCASSPSGTGYNEQFFGPGTRLTVL.

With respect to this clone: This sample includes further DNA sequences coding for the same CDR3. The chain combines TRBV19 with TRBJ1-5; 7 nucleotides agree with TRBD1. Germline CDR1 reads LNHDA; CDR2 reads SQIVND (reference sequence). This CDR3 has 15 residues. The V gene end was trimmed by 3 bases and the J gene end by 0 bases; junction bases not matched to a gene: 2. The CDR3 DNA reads TGTGCCAGTAGTATCGGGACAGCTAGCAATCAGCCCCAGCATTTT. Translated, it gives CASSIGTASNQPQHF. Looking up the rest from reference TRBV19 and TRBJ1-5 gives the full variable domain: DGGITQSPKYLFRKEGQNVTLSCEQNLNHDAMYWYRQDPGQGLRLIYYSQIVNDFQKGDIAEGYSVSREKKESFPLTVTSAQKNPTAFYLCASSIGTASNQPQHFGDGTRLSIL.